A single sample is the source of the 24 T cell receptor beta chains below, sequenced in a study of OX40 agonist ivuxolimab in advanced cancers. The method was the immunoSEQ multiplex PCR assay. The immuneACCESS repertoire file appears here via TCRdb, limited to in-frame rearrangements. These files lack a portion of the clones; in checked studies, under half of the deficit traces to unresolved V genes, and the cause of the others is not known. The sample yields around 31,000 clones; approximately 91% were counted once. Together, the top ten hold approximately 40% of the sample. The sequencing here drew on CD4+ or CD8+ T cells sorted from blood, taken in a trial of the OX40 agonist ivuxolimab. These receptors originate from an adult with an advanced solid tumor such as melanoma, head and neck, liver or kidney cancer.

The chain carries TRBV30 and TRBJ2-3; TRBD2 matches at 7 bases. Per germline, CDR1 GTSNPN and CDR2 SVGIG (reference sequence). V lost 5 bases, J lost 1 base, and 3 bases stayed unmatched. This CDR3 contains 13 residues. CDR3 coding DNA: TGTGCCTGGGGAACTAGCGGCACAGATACGCAGTATTTT. It codes for CAWGTSGTDTQYF.

The chain has TRBV6-1 and TRBJ2-1; TRBD2 matches 8 bases. This CDR3 comprises 15 residues. The V gene end was trimmed by 2 bases and the J gene end by 8 bases; junction bases not matched to a gene: 8. Germline CDR1 is MNHNS and CDR2 is SASEGT. The DNA for the CDR3 is TGTGCCAGCAGTGAAAGTAGCGGGGAGGCTGATGAGCAGTTCTTC. It codes for CASSESSGEADEQFF.

The chain joins TRBV29-1 to TRBJ2-1, with TRBD1 identical over 10 bases. The germline V gene encodes CDR1 SQVTM and CDR2 ANQGSEA. V shed 1 base, J shed 8 bases, and the junction held 8 bases outside the gene matches. The CDR3 runs to 15 residues. Here the CDR3 reads CSVEGTGGFLDEQFF. CDR3 nucleotides: TGCAGCGTTGAAGGGACAGGGGGATTCCTCGATGAGCAGTTCTTC.

The genes are TRBV4-1 and TRBJ2-1; D call uncertain. V lost 1 base and J lost 3, with 4 bases in between. The CDR3 loop spans 13 amino acids. CDR1 MGHRA and CDR2 YSYEKL come from the germline V gene. CDR3 amino acids: CASSQGNYNEQFF. CDR3 sequence (DNA): TGCGCCAGCAGCCAAGGGAACTACAATGAGCAGTTCTTC.

The V call is TRBV6-1, the J call TRBJ2-5; D may be TRBD1 or TRBD2 (5 bases each). The CDR3 totals 15 residues. V was cut by 3 bases and J by 0 bases, with 11 bases left in between. Germline-derived CDR1 and CDR2 are MNHNS and SASEGT. CDR3 residues: CASSEGREYQETQYF. CDR3 nucleotide sequence: TGTGCCAGCAGTGAGGGCAGGGAGTACCAAGAGACCCAGTACTTC.

The V gene is TRBV5-4, the J gene TRBJ2-5; 9 positions match TRBD2. The V gene's germline CDR1 is SGHNT and CDR2 YYREEE (reference sequence). After removal of 3 bases from V and 5 bases from J, the junction contained 8 bases not matched to a gene. The CDR3 extends over 15 amino acids. In DNA, the CDR3 is TGTGCCAGCAGCTGGGCGGGGGGGAGTTCGGAGACCCAGTACTTC. Translating gives CASSWAGGSSETQYF.

The CDR3 is CSVSGTAEGNTQYF. DNA of the CDR3: TGCAGCGTATCGGGGACAGCAGAGGGGAATACGCAGTATTTT. The chain joins TRBV29-1 to TRBJ2-3, with TRBD1 matching 7 bases. The germline gives CDR1 SQVTM, CDR2 ANQGSEA. The CDR3 loop spans 14 amino acids. Trimming at V came to 6 bases and at J to 7 bases, leaving 13 bases not matched to a gene.

The chain uses TRBV10-2 and TRBJ2-5; D is uncertain. TRBJ2-7 matches the DNA end more closely, so the J call is doubtful. This CDR3 is 16 amino acids long. Germline V gene lookup returns CDR1 WSHSY and CDR2 SAAADI. For the CDR3, the DNA is TGCGCCAGCAGTGAAATTTACGCAGATCCCACCTACGAGCAGTACTTC. Its translation is CASSEIYADPTYEQYF.

The chain links TRBV5-4 to TRBJ2-1; 8 bases align to TRBD1. V shed 0 bases and J 4 bases; nucleotides not matched to a gene: 15. The CDR3 is 19 residues long. Germline V gene data show CDR1 as SGHNT and CDR2 as YYREEE (reference sequence). The CDR3 loop reads CASSLVRGQEWDTYNEQFF. CDR3 nucleotides: TGTGCCAGCAGCTTGGTGAGGGGACAGGAATGGGATACTTACAATGAGCAGTTCTTC.

The chain carries TRBV4-1 and TRBJ2-5; D gene ambiguous. CDR3 length: 13 residues. The germline V and J ends were trimmed by 4 bases and 1 base, with 7 bases remaining between them. CDR1 and CDR2 (germline): MGHRA, YSYEKL. In nucleotides, the CDR3 is TGCGCCAGCAGCCCCAACCGCCAAGAGACCCAGTACTTC. This gives the protein CASSPNRQETQYF.

The chain combines TRBV6-5 with TRBJ2-1; 10 bases map to TRBD1. CDR3 size: 15 residues. Trimming cost V 6 bases and J 3 bases; bases outside gene matches: 5. Germline V gene data show CDR1 as MNHEY and CDR2 as SVGAGI. CDR3 residues: CASSFGTGDYNEQFF. Written as DNA, the CDR3 is TGTGCCAGCAGCTTCGGGACAGGGGACTACAATGAGCAGTTCTTC.

The chain links TRBV7-9 to TRBJ2-7; 10 bases agree with TRBD2. Germline loops: CDR1 SEHNR, CDR2 FQNEAQ (reference sequence). Trimming took 4 bases from V and 1 from J; bases not matched to a gene: 13. There are 18 residues in the CDR3. DNA for the CDR3: TGTGCCAGCAGCTCTAGCGGGAGAGGGTTTGGTGCGTCCTACGAGCAGTACTTC. Translated: CASSSSGRGFGASYEQYF.

CDR3 amino acids: CASSQGGAGLFF. The CDR3, as DNA: TGCGCCAGCAGCCAAGGAGGGGCTGGGTTGTTTTTT. The chain employs TRBV4-3 and TRBJ1-4; weak D call: TRBD1 (5 bases). The CDR3 contains 12 residues. Germline V lookup: CDR1 LGHNA, CDR2 YSLEER. V lost 1 base and J 15 bases, leaving 12 bases between the germline ends.

The chain combines TRBV28 with TRBJ2-5; D may be TRBD2 (6 bases). There are 16 residues in the CDR3. Trimming removed 6 bases at V and 2 bases at J, with 19 bases between. Germline CDR1 is MDHEN and CDR2 is SYDVKM. CDR3 nucleotides: TGTGCCAGCAGCTCCCTGGGAGAGGGACTTCAAGAGACCCAGTACTTC. Translation: CASSSLGEGLQETQYF.

The chain links TRBV7-9 to TRBJ2-1, with 9 nucleotides matching TRBD2. The CDR3 runs to 17 residues. Looked up from germline, CDR1 is SEHNR and CDR2 is FQNEAQ (reference sequence). Losses at the gene ends were 5 bases for V and 4 bases for J; bases not matched to a gene: 12. The CDR3 loop reads CASSPSGATSGYNEQFF. CDR3 sequence (DNA): TGTGCCAGCAGCCCTTCCGGGGCGACTAGCGGATACAATGAGCAGTTCTTC.

For this clone: At the DNA level, this CDR3 is encoded by other sequences in the same sample as well. This rearrangement joins TRBV6-1 to TRBJ2-6; no definite D call. Deletions cut 1 base from V and 0 bases from J, with 4 bases between. Looked up from germline, CDR1 is MNHNS and CDR2 is SASEGT. This CDR3 region has 15 residues. The CDR3 loop is CASSEGSSGANVLTF. The CDR3 DNA reads as TGTGCCAGCAGTGAAGGCAGCTCTGGGGCCAACGTCCTGACTTTC.

The rearrangement uses TRBV4-2 and TRBJ2-3; 9 nucleotides agree with TRBD2. Germline lookup yields CDR1 LGHNA and CDR2 YNFKEQ. V shed 2 bases and J 1 base; nucleotides not matched to a gene: 4. The CDR3 spans 16 residues. CDR3 protein: CASSQPREGGTDTQYF. CDR3 nucleotide sequence: TGTGCCAGCAGCCAACCGCGGGAGGGGGGCACAGATACGCAGTATTTT.

The chain couples TRBV30 to TRBJ2-3, with TRBD2 matching 12 bases. Germline CDR1 reads GTSNPN; CDR2 reads SVGIG (reference sequence). After removal of 1 base from V and 9 bases from J, the junction contained 11 bases not matched to a gene. There are 16 residues in the CDR3. The CDR3 loop reads CAWSGLYRLAGDTQYF. Written as DNA, the CDR3 is TGTGCCTGGAGTGGATTATACCGACTAGCGGGAGACACGCAGTATTTT.

The chain links TRBV27 to TRBJ2-7; D remains ambiguous. V was cut by 5 bases and J by 3 bases, with 8 bases left in between. Per germline, CDR1 MNHEY and CDR2 SMNVEV (reference sequence). CDR3 length equals 12 residues. CDR3 region: CASSGTDYEQYF. The CDR3 nucleotides are TGTGCCAGCAGTGGCACGGACTACGAGCAGTACTTC.

This clone was detected once. This chain joins TRBV18 and TRBJ1-2, with TRBD1 matching 8 bases. V was clipped by 3 bases and J by 2 bases; unmatched bases: 5. This CDR3 has 15 residues. Germline V CDR1 and CDR2: KGHSH, LQKENI. CDR3 sequence (DNA): TGTGCCAGCTCACCCCCAGGGGGCAGGAACTATGGCTACACCTTC. It codes for CASSPPGGRNYGYTF.

This chain joins TRBV19 and TRBJ2-7; 11 positions agree with TRBD2. This CDR3 is 15 amino acids long. Germline CDR1 reads LNHDA; CDR2 reads SQIVND (reference sequence). V was pared by 6 bases and J by 0 bases, with 4 bases of the junction left unmatched. CDR3: CASSWGLAASYEQYF. CDR3 bases: TGTGCCAGTAGCTGGGGACTAGCGGCCTCCTACGAGCAGTACTTC.

The rearrangement uses TRBV27 and TRBJ2-6; the D gene is possibly TRBD2 (6 bases). The germline V gene has CDR1 MNHEY and CDR2 SMNVEV (reference sequence). The germline V and J ends were trimmed by 2 bases and 0 bases, with 8 bases remaining between them. The CDR3 consists of 16 residues. CDR3 region: CASSLGTVSGANVLTF. The DNA of the CDR3 is TGTGCCAGCAGTTTAGGGACTGTCTCTGGGGCCAACGTCCTGACTTTC.

The sample holds one count of this clone. The rearrangement links TRBV7-6 to TRBJ2-7; 7 bases are a match to TRBD1. From germline, CDR1 is SGHVS and CDR2 FNYEAQ. The length of the CDR3 is 12 residues. V lost 6 bases to trimming and J lost 7 bases; unmatched junction nucleotides: 6. CDR3 DNA sequence: TGTGCCAGCAGTTCCTACAGGGGTGAGCAGTACTTC. Protein product: CASSSYRGEQYF.

The V call is TRBV30, the J call TRBJ2-2; 10 bases fit TRBD1. The germline V gene has CDR1 GTSNPN and CDR2 SVGIG (reference sequence). The J segment lost 6 bases and the V segment lost 2 bases, leaving 3 bases of the junction unmatched. The CDR3 has 14 amino acids. The CDR3, as DNA: TGTGCCTGGAGTTGGACAGGGGGTCCCGGGGAGCTGTTTTTT. This gives the protein CAWSWTGGPGELFF.